What follows describes a single TCR beta chain. RNA transcripts were the template for amplifying TCR beta CDR3 regions. An initial round of RT-PCR targeting the TCR CDR3 relied on the HTBI primer set. Each CDR3 protein is one row after TCRdb ran MiXCR on the multiplex PCR reads. The sample includes 650,000 to 800,000 distinct CDR3 sequences, about 45% of them seen just once. This record belongs to a study of T cells in Graves' hyperthyroidism and ophthalmopathy. The length of the CDR3 is 15 residues. CDR1 LNHDA and CDR2 SQIVND come from the germline V gene (reference sequence). This chain uses TRBV19 with TRBJ1-6, with TRBD1 as a possible D gene (5 bases). This TCR was sampled from an adult man with Graves' disease, either hyperthyroidism or ophthalmopathy (not recorded which). Sequencing was done on a sample of peripheral blood or thyroid tissue (not recorded which). CDR3 protein: CARAVDTAYNSPLHF. Here the CDR3 DNA reads TGTGCTAGAGCGGTGGACACAGCCTATAATTCACCCCTCCACTTT. Full variable domain (rest looked up from reference TRBV19 and TRBJ1-6): DGGITQSPKYLFRKEGQNVTLSCEQNLNHDAMYWYRQDPGQGLRLIYYSQIVNDFQKGDIAEGYSVSREKKESFPLTVTSAQKNPTAFYLCARAVDTAYNSPLHFGNGTRLTVT.